Listed here is a single TCR beta chain. This sample was included in a study of response to subunit inactivated influenza vaccine. TCRdb processed the RT-PCR reads anew with MiXCR; each CDR3 protein has one entry. The profile shows about 500,000 distinct CDR3 sequences, 15% to 20% of them singletons. This CDR3 region has 13 residues. The V gene's germline CDR1 is DFQATT and CDR2 SNEGSKA (reference sequence). Trimming stripped 5 bases from V and 4 bases from J, with 12 bases between. V and J are TRBV20-1 and TRBJ2-1; D unclear. The sequence was collected from a man between 50 and 69 years old who received an inactivated influenza vaccine. The starting material was CD4+ T cells sorted from PBMCs, obtained less than 30 months after vaccination. Here the CDR3 DNA reads TGCAGTGCTCCTCTGAGTAGGTACAATGAGCAGTTCTTC. As protein: CSAPLSRYNEQFF.